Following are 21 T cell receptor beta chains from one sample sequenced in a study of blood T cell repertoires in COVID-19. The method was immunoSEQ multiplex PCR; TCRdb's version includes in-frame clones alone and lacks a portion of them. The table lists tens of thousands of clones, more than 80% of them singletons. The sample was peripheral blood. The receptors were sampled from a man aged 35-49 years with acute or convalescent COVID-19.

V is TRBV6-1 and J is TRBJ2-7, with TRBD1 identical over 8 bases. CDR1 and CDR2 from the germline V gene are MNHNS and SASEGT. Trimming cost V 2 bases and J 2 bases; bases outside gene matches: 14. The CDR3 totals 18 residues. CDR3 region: CASSELKLIRGPPYEQYV. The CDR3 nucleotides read TGTGCCAGCAGTGAATTAAAATTGATCAGGGGGCCGCCCTACGAGCAGTACGTC.

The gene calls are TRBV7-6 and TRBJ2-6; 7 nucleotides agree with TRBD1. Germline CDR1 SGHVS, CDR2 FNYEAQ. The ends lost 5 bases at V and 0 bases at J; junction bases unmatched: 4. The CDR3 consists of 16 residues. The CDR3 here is CASSPDRASGANVLTF. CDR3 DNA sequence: TGTGCCAGCAGCCCCGACAGGGCCTCTGGGGCCAACGTCCTGACTTTC.

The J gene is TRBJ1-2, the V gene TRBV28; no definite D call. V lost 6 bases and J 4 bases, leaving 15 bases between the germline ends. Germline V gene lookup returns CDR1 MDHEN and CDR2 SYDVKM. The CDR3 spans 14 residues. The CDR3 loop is CASRASGSGYGYTF. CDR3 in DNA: TGTGCCAGCAGGGCCTCGGGGTCGGGCTATGGCTACACCTTC.

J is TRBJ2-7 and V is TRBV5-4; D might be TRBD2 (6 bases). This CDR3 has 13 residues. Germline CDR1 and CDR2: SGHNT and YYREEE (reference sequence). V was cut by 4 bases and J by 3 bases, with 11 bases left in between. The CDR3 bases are TGTGCCAGCAGCCCGGGAGAGGGCTACGAGCAGTACGTC. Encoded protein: CASSPGEGYEQYV.

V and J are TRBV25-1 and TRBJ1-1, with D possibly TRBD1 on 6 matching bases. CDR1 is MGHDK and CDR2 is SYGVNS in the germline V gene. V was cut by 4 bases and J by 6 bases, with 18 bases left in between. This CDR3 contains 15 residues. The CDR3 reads CASSASQGASAEAFF. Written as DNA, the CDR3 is TGTGCCAGCAGTGCGTCACAGGGAGCCTCCGCTGAAGCTTTCTTT.

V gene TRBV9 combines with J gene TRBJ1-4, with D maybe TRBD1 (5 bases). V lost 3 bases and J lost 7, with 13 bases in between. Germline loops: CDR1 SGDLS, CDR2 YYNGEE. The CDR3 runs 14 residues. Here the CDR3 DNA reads TGTGCCAGCAGCGCGGGGGGTGTCGGTGAAAAACTGTTTTTT. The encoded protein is CASSAGGVGEKLFF.

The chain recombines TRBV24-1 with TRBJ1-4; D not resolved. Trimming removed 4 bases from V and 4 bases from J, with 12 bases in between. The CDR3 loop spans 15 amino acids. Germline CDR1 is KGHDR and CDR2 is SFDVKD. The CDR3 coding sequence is TGTGCCACCAGTGACCACTCGGTTGGTAATGAAAAACTGTTTTTT. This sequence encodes CATSDHSVGNEKLFF.

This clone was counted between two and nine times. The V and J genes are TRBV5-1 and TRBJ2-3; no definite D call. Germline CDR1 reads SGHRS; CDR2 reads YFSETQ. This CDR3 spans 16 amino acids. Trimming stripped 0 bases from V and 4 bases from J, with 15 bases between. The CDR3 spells CASSLVPGSSSDTQYF. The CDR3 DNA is TGCGCCAGCAGCTTGGTCCCAGGATCAAGCTCAGATACGCAGTATTTT.

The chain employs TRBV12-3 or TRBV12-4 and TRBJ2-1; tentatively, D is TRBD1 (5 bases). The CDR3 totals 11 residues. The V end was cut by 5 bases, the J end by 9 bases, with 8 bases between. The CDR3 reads CASSRTSEQFF. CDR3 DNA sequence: TGTGCCAGCAGTAGGACAAGTGAGCAGTTCTTC.

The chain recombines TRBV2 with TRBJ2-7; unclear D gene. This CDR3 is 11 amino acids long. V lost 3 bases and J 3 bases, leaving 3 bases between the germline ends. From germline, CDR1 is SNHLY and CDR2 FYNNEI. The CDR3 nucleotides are TGTGCCAGCAGTGACTTCTACGAGCAGTACTTC. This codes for CASSDFYEQYF.

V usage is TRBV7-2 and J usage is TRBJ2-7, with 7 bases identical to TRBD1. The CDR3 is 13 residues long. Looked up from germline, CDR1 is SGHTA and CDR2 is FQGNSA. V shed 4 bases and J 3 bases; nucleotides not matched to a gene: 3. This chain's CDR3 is CASSSAGGYEQYF. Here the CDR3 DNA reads TGTGCCAGCAGCTCAGCAGGGGGCTACGAGCAGTACTTC.

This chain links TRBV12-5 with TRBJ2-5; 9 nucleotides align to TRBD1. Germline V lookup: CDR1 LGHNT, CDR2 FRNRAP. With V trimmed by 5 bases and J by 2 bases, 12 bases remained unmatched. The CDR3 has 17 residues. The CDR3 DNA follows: TGTGCTAGTGGTGCAAACCGGGACAGGGATGCACAAGAGACCCAGTACTTC. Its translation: CASGANRDRDAQETQYF.

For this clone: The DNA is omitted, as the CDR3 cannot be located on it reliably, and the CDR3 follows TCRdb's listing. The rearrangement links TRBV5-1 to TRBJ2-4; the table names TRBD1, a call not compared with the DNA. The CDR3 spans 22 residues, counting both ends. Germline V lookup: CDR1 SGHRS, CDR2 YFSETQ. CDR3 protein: CASSSRDITYSQKHSVLRLQYF.

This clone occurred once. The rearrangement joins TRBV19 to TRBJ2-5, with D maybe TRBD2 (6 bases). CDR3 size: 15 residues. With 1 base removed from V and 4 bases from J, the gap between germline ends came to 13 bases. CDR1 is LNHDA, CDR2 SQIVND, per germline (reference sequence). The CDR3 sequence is CASSIATLGGETQYF. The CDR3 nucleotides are TGTGCCAGTAGTATAGCGACCCTCGGGGGAGAGACCCAGTACTTC. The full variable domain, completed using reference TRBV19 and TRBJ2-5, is DGGITQSPKYLFRKEGQNVTLSCEQNLNHDAMYWYRQDPGQGLRLIYYSQIVNDFQKGDIAEGYSVSREKKESFPLTVTSAQKNPTAFYLCASSIATLGGETQYFGPGTRLLVL.

CDR3 in amino acids: CASSQESVGGYTEAFF. The CDR3, as DNA: TGTGCCAGCAGCCAAGAATCGGTCGGGGGGTACACTGAAGCTTTCTTT. The rearrangement joins TRBV3-1 (or the pseudogene TRBV3-2) to TRBJ1-1; D is possibly TRBD1 (5 bases). The V end lost 0 bases, the J end lost 3 bases, and 14 bases lay between the germline ends. The germline V gene encodes CDR1 LGHDT and CDR2 YNNKEL (reference sequence). This CDR3 region has 16 residues.

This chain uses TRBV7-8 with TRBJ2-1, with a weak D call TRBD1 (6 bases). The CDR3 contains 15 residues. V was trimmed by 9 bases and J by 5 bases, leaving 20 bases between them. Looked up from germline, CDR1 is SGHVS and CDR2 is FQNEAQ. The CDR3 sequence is CASTVDWGPHNEQFF. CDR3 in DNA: TGTGCCAGTACAGTTGATTGGGGGCCACACAATGAGCAGTTCTTC.

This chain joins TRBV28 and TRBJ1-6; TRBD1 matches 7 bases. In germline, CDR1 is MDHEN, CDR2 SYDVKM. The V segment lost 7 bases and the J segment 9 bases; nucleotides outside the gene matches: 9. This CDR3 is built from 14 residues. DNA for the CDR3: TGTGCCAGCAACAGGGGCGTACGCAGTTCACCCCTCCACTTT. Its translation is CASNRGVRSSPLHF.

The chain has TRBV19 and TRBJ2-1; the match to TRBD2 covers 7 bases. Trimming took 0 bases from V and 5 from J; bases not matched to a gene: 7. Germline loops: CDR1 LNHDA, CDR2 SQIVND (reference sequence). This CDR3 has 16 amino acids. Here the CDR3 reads CASSIEGGRSNNEQFF. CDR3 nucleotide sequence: TGTGCCAGTAGTATAGAGGGCGGGAGATCAAACAATGAGCAGTTCTTC.

CDR3 sequence: CASSPHAQGPGNTIYF. In DNA form, the CDR3 reads TGTGCCAGCAGCCCTCATGCTCAGGGTCCTGGAAACACCATATATTTT. V and J are TRBV7-2 and TRBJ1-3; maybe TRBD1 (5 bases). Germline V gene sequence: CDR1 SGHTA, CDR2 FQGNSA. CDR3 size: 16 residues. V lost 5 bases, J lost 2 bases, and 16 bases lay in between.

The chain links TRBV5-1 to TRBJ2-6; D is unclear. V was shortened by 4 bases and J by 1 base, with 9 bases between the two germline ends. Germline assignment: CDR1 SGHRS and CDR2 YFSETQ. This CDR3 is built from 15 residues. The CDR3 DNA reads TGCGCCAGCAGCCCTTCGACTTCTGGGGCCAACGTCCTGACTTTC. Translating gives CASSPSTSGANVLTF.

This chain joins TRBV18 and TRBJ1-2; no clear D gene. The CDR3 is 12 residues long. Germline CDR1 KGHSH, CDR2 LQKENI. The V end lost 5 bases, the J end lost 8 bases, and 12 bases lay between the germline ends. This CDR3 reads CASSTDLPGYTF. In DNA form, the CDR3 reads TGTGCCAGCTCAACTGACTTACCAGGCTACACCTTC.